This TCR beta chain was sequenced in a study of blood T cell repertoires in COVID-19. The CDR3 sequence is 12 residues long. V lost 3 bases and J 2 bases, leaving 3 bases between the germline ends. Study members were between about 18 and 90 years old and lived in roughly 24 US regions. Participants' own reports of clinical history determined their cohort assignment. Two negative PCRs, clearance, or symptom resolution were required of recovered Cohort 3 donors. In the study's own analysis: Amplification with reference gene primers provided the estimates of nucleated cell counts. Sequenced by immunoSEQ multiplex PCR; TCRdb stores in-frame clones only, minus some. The V and J calls and clone size come from that table; D and trimming were worked out from the DNA. This sample carries about 130,000 clones, about four fifths of them seen once, and the ten largest clones take 9.2%. The table lists this clone with a few counts.

The sequencing input was PBMCs or T cells enriched from blood (not recorded which). The TCR was taken from a man aged 45 to 65 who had recovered from COVID-19. The rearrangement joins TRBV12-3 or TRBV12-4 to TRBJ2-3; no clear D. The DNA for the CDR3 is TGTGCCAGCAGTTTCTCCACAGATACGCAGTATTTT. It yields the protein CASSFSTDTQYF.